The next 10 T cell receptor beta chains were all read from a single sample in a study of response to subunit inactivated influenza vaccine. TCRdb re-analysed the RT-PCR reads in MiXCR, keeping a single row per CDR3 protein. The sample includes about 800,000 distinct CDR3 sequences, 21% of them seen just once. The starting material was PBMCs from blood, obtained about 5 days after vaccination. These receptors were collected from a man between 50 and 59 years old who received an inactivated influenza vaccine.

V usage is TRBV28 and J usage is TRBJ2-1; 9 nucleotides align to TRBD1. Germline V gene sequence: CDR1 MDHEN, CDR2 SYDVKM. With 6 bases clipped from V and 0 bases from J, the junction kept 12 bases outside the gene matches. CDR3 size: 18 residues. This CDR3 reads CASRPGQGRLSSYNEQFF. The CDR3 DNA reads TGTGCCAGCAGGCCGGGACAGGGACGGCTTAGCTCCTACAATGAGCAGTTCTTC.

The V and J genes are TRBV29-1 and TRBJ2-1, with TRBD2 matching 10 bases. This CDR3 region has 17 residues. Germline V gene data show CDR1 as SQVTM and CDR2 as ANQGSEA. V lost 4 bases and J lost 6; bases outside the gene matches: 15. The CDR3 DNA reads TGCAGCGTTGGGGGGGGACTAGCGCCCACCCCCTCCAATGAGCAGTTCTTC. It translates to CSVGGGLAPTPSNEQFF.

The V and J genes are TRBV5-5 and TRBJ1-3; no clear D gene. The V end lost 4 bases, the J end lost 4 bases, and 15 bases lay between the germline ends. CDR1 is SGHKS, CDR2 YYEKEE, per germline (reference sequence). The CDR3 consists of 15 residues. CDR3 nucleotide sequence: TGTGCCAGCAGCAATGTCAAGGGATCCGGAAACACCATATATTTT. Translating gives CASSNVKGSGNTIYF. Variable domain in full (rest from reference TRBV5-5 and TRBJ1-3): DAGVTQSPTHLIKTRGQQVTLRCSPISGHKSVSWYQQVLGQGPQFIFQYYEKEERGRGNFPDRFSARQFPNYSSELNVNALLLGDSALYLCASSNVKGSGNTIYFGEGSWLTVV.

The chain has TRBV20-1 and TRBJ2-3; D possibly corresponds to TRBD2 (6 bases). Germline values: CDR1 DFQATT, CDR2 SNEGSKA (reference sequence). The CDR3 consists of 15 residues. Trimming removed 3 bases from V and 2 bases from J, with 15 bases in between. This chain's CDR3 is CSARSGDSITDTQYF. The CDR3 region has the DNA TGCAGTGCTAGGTCCGGGGACTCGATCACAGATACGCAGTATTTT.

In nucleotides, the CDR3 is TGTGCCAGCAGTTTTTTCTACAGGGCCGGGGGAGGTCAGCCCCAGCATTTT. Protein: CASSFFYRAGGGQPQHF. This chain links TRBV12-3 or TRBV12-4 with TRBJ1-5; D might be TRBD1 (6 bases). This CDR3 is built from 17 residues. V was pared by 3 bases and J by 6 bases, with 21 bases between.

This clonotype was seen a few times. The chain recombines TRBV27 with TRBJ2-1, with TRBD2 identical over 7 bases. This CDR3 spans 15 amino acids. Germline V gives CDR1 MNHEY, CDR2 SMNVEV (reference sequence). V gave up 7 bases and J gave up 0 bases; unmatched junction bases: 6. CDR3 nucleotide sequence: TGTGCCAGCATAAGCGGGACCAGCTCCTACAATGAGCAGTTCTTC. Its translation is CASISGTSSYNEQFF.

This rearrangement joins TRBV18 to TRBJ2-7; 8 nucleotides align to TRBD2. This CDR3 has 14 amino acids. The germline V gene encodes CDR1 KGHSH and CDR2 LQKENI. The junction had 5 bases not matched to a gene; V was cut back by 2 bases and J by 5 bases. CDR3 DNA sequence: TGTGCCAGCTCACCATCCAGCGGGAGCCACGAGCAGTACTTC. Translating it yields CASSPSSGSHEQYF.

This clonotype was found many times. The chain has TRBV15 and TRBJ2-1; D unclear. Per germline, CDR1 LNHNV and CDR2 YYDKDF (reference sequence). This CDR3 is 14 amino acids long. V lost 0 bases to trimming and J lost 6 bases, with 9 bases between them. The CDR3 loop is CATSRDQSVNEQFF. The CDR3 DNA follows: TGTGCCACCAGCAGAGATCAGTCAGTCAATGAGCAGTTCTTC.

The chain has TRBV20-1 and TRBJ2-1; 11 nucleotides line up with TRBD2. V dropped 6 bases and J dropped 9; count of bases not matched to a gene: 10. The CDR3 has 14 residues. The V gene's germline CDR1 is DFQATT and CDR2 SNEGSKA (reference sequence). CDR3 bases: TGCAGTGCCATTACTAGCGGGAGTAATAGTGAGCAGTTCTTC. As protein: CSAITSGSNSEQFF.

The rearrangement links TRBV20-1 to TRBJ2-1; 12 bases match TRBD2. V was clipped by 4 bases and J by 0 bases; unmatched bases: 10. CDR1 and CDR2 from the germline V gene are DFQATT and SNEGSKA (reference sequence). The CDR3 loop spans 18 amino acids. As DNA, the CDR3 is TGCAGTGCTAAGATACTAGCGGGAGGCCTCAGCTCCTACAATGAGCAGTTCTTC. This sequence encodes CSAKILAGGLSSYNEQFF.